The rows below give T cell receptor beta chains drawn from one sample of a study of cytomegalovirus exposure and HLA in healthy donors. The protocol was immunoSEQ multiplex PCR, while the TCRdb copy is restricted to in-frame clones and leaves out a portion. The sample records about 170,000 clones, approximately 80% being singletons. The specimen sequenced was PBMCs. These receptors came from a male donor in good health and CMV-seronegative. Each CDR3 is given with its conserved first and last residue. A D gene is named only where the DNA matches it firmly. The size entry is marked missing in some rows and otherwise reads once, few, many or a size class.

v_call	j_call	clone_size	d_call	cdr3_aa	cdr3_nt
TRBV5-4	TRBJ2-3	-	TRBD2	CASSLDPGGSTDTQYF	TGTGCCAGCAGCTTGGACCCGGGAGGAAGCACAGATACGCAGTATTTT
TRBV7-2	TRBJ2-7	-	-	CASSGLYEQYF	TGTGCCAGCAGCGGACTCTACGAGCAGTACTTC
TRBV9	TRBJ2-1	-	TRBD1	CASSPTGKAQRTSYNEQFF	TGTGCCAGCAGCCCGACAGGGAAGGCCCAGCGGACCTCCTACAATGAGCAGTTCTTC
TRBV27	TRBJ2-3	-	TRBD1	CASSNFFLRDRGALDTQYF	TGTGCCAGCAGTAATTTCTTCCTCCGGGACAGGGGCGCCTTAGATACGCAGTATTTT
TRBV15	TRBJ1-1	-	TRBD1	CATSRRSGTGNTEAFF	TGTGCCACCAGCAGGCGATCCGGGACAGGAAACACTGAAGCTTTCTTT
TRBV6-5	TRBJ1-2	few	-	CASSYRNGLDGYTF	TGTGCCAGCAGTTACCGGAACGGGTTGGATGGCTACACCTTC
TRBV30	TRBJ2-3	-	TRBD2	CAWSPYSGVADTQYF	TGTGCCTGGTCACCTTATAGCGGGGTGGCAGATACGCAGTATTTT
TRBV5-1	TRBJ2-1	-	TRBD1	CASSLGDRVSYNEQFF	TGCGCCAGCAGCTTGGGGGACAGGGTCTCCTACAATGAGCAGTTCTTC
TRBV29-1	TRBJ2-7	once	-	CSVETGPYEQYF	TGCAGCGTTGAAACAGGCCCCTACGAGCAGTACTTC
TRBV5-1	TRBJ2-3	few	-	CASSSQGERTDTQYF	TGCGCCAGCAGCTCACAGGGAGAGAGGACAGATACGCAGTATTTT
TRBV9	TRBJ1-6	-	-	CASSGQVSSYNSPLHF	TGTGCCAGCAGCGGACAGGTTAGCTCCTATAATTCACCCCTCCACTTT
TRBV13	TRBJ2-5	-	-	CASSLRQGLETQYF	TGTGCCAGCAGCTTACGTCAGGGACTGGAGACCCAGTACTTC
TRBV5-4	TRBJ2-1	-	-	CASSLTAGYNEQFF	TGTGCCAGCAGCTTAACAGCGGGTTACAATGAGCAGTTCTTC
TRBV28	TRBJ1-4	-	TRBD1	CASSRLAGGMEKLFF	TGTGCCAGCAGTCGCCTGGCAGGGGGGATGGAAAAACTGTTTTTT
TRBV29-1	TRBJ2-1	-	-	CSVVVGRGTGNEQFF	TGCAGCGTTGTCGTCGGGCGGGGCACGGGGAATGAGCAGTTCTTC
TRBV29-1	TRBJ2-3	few	-	CSVEDRGSTDTQYF	TGCAGCGTTGAAGATCGCGGGAGCACAGATACGCAGTATTTT
TRBV11-2	TRBJ2-1	-	TRBD1	CASSLGQGDPGEQFF	TGTGCCAGCAGCCTAGGACAGGGGGATCCAGGGGAGCAGTTCTTC
TRBV5-4	TRBJ1-1	-	TRBD1	CASRRGQGSAEAFF	TGTGCCAGCAGGAGGGGACAGGGTAGCGCTGAAGCTTTCTTT
TRBV25-1	TRBJ2-5	-	-	CASSERGLETQYF	TGTGCCAGCAGTGAAAGGGGTTTAGAGACCCAGTACTTC
TRBV29-1	TRBJ2-7	once	TRBD2	CSVRYRLAGAYEQYF	TGCAGCGTTCGTTATAGACTAGCGGGAGCCTACGAGCAGTACTTC
TRBV19	TRBJ2-2	-	TRBD2	CASSIAGGPRELFF	TGTGCCAGTAGTATAGCGGGGGGGCCTCGGGAGCTGTTTTTT
TRBV28	TRBJ2-3	-	-	CASMAMGRRSTDTQYF	TGTGCCAGCATGGCCATGGGCAGGCGAAGCACAGATACGCAGTATTTT
TRBV7-8	TRBJ2-5	-	-	CASSLARQAGTQETQYF	TGTGCCAGCAGCTTAGCGAGGCAGGCGGGAACGCAAGAGACCCAGTACTTC
TRBV19	TRBJ2-1	-	TRBD1	CASSGWTGVYEQFF	TGTGCCAGTAGCGGATGGACAGGGGTTTATGAGCAGTTCTTC
TRBV5-6	TRBJ2-3	-	TRBD1	CASSLVDRGGTDTQYF	TGTGCCAGCAGCTTGGTGGACAGGGGAGGCACAGATACGCAGTATTTT
TRBV20-1	TRBJ1-5	-	-	CSARSGFHQHF	TGCAGTGCTAGAAGCGGGTTTCACCAGCATTTT
TRBV29-1	TRBJ1-2	-	TRBD1	CSVEGAGGGSYTF	TGCAGCGTTGAAGGTGCAGGGGGTGGAAGCTACACCTTC
TRBV4-2	TRBJ1-4	-	TRBD1	CASSQVITGGANEKLFF	TGTGCCAGCAGCCAAGTTATAACAGGGGGAGCTAATGAAAAACTGTTTTTT
TRBV2	TRBJ2-1	-	TRBD1	CASSVRTGNEQFF	TGTGCCAGCAGTGTTCGGACAGGGAATGAGCAGTTCTTC
TRBV4-3	TRBJ2-5	-	TRBD2	CASSQEDTSGGVQETQYF	TGCGCCAGCAGCCAAGAAGATACTAGCGGGGGGGTCCAAGAGACCCAGTACTTC
TRBV28	TRBJ2-3	-	-	CASSLVGGTDTQYF	TGTGCCAGCAGTTTGGTAGGGGGAACAGATACGCAGTATTTT
TRBV5-6	TRBJ2-1	-	-	CASSLWAWDKRNEQFF	TGTGCCAGCAGCTTGTGGGCTTGGGACAAGCGGAATGAGCAGTTCTTC
TRBV4-3	TRBJ1-6	few	TRBD1	CASSQTGESPLHF	TGCGCCAGCAGCCAGACAGGGGAATCACCCCTCCACTTT
TRBV4-1	TRBJ2-3	-	TRBD2	CASSRTTSGGAWTDTQYF	TGCGCCAGCAGCCGGACTACTAGCGGGGGGGCTTGGACAGATACGCAGTATTTT
TRBV6-1	TRBJ1-5	-	TRBD1	CASSRQGVNNQPQHF	TGTGCCAGCAGCCGACAGGGGGTGAACAATCAGCCCCAGCATTTT
TRBV15	TRBJ1-6	-	-	CATSIRRDSPLHF	TGTGCCACCAGCATTCGCCGGGATTCACCCCTCCACTTT
TRBV13	TRBJ2-7	-	TRBD2	CASTPGLGTYEQYF	TGTGCCAGCACCCCGGGACTAGGCACCTACGAGCAGTACTTC
TRBV2	TRBJ1-1	-	TRBD1	CASSQTGTNTEAFF	TGTGCCAGCAGTCAGACAGGGACGAACACTGAAGCTTTCTTT
TRBV28	TRBJ1-5	-	-	CASRSQGRQVQPQHF	TGTGCCAGCAGGTCACAGGGCCGTCAGGTTCAGCCCCAGCATTTT
TRBV9	TRBJ2-3	-	TRBD2	CASSARGTSGTDTQYF	TGTGCCAGCAGCGCGAGGGGGACTAGCGGCACAGATACGCAGTATTTT
TRBV7-2	TRBJ2-2	once	TRBD2	CASSLFILAGHTGELFF	TGTGCCAGCAGCTTATTTATCCTAGCGGGGCACACCGGGGAGCTGTTTTTT